This T cell receptor beta chain was sequenced during a study of shared clonotypes between healthy human individuals. Generated by immunoSEQ multiplex PCR, the TCRdb table keeps only in-frame clones and is missing some. The sample lists around 340,000 clones; over 70% were seen once. The study, taken as a whole, reports: Naive subsets, compared against memory subsets, generally had larger estimated richness values.

The V gene's germline CDR1 is SEHNR and CDR2 FQNEAQ (reference sequence). The germline V and J ends were trimmed by 5 bases and 2 bases, with 2 bases remaining between them. This CDR3 is 11 amino acids long. In the case of this clone: Antigen: not known. A far larger clone is one nucleotide away, so this likely arose from a read error.

The sequence was obtained from a man aged 25 to 40 in good health. The sequenced sample consisted of memory CD4+ T cells sorted from blood. Described subset: CD45RA-negative fraction. J is TRBJ2-3 and V is TRBV7-9; no definite D call. CDR3 bases: TGTGCCAGCAGCCACACAGATACGCAGTATTTT. Residues: CASSHTDTQYF.